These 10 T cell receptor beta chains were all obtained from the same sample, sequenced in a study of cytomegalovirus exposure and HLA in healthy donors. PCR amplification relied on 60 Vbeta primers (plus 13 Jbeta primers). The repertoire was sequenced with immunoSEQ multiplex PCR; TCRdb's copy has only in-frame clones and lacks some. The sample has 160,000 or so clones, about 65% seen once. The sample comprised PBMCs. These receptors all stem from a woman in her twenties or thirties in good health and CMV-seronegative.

CDR3 loop: CASSPQGWEEQYF. CDR3 DNA: TGTGCCAGCAGCCCACAGGGATGGGAAGAGCAGTACTTC. The chain uses TRBV27 and TRBJ2-7, with D possibly matching TRBD1 (6 bases). The CDR3 is 13 residues long. Germline V gene lookup returns CDR1 MNHEY and CDR2 SMNVEV (reference sequence). V was shortened by 6 bases and J by 7 bases, with 16 bases between the two germline ends.

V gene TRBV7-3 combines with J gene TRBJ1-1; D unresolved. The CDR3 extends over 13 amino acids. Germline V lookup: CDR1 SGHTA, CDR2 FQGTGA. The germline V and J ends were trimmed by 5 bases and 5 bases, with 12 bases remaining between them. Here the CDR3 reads CASSRYGGTEAFF. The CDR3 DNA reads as TGTGCCAGCAGCCGGTACGGAGGAACTGAAGCTTTCTTT.

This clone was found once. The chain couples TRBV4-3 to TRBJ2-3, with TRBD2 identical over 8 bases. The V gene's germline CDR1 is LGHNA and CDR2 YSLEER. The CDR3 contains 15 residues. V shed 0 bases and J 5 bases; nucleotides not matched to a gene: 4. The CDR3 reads CASSQDPAGEDTQYF. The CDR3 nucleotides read TGCGCCAGCAGCCAAGATCCAGCGGGAGAAGATACGCAGTATTTT.

In DNA, the CDR3 is TGTGCTAGCCGACAGGGGTCATACAATGAGCAGTTCTTC. This encodes CASRQGSYNEQFF. The chain recombines TRBV6-1 with TRBJ2-1; 8 bases are a match to TRBD1. The CDR3 covers 13 residues. The germline V gene has CDR1 MNHNS and CDR2 SASEGT.

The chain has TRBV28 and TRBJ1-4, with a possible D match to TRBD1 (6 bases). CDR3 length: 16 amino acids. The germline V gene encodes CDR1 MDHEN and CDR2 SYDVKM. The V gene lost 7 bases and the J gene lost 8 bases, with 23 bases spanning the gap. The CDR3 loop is CASISPGGLPAEKLFF. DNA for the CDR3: TGTGCCAGCATTTCACCCGGGGGGCTACCGGCCGAAAAACTGTTTTTT. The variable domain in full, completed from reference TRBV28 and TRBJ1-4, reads DVKVTQSSRYLVKRTGEKVFLECVQDMDHENMFWYRQDPGLGLRLIYFSYDVKMKEKGDIPEGYSVSREKKERFSLILESASTNQTSMYLCASISPGGLPAEKLFFGSGTQLSVL.

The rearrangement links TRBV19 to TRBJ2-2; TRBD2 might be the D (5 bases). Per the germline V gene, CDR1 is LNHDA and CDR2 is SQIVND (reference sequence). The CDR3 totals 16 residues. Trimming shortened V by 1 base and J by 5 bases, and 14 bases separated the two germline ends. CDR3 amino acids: CASSIVSSMLTGELFF. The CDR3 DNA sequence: TGTGCCAGTAGTATAGTGTCTAGCATGCTAACCGGGGAGCTGTTTTTT.

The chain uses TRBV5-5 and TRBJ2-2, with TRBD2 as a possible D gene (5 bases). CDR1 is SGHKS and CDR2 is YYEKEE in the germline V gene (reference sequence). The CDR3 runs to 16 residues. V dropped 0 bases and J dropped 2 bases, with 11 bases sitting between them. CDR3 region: CASSLAAAGNTGELFF. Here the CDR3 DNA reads TGTGCCAGCAGCTTGGCAGCGGCCGGCAACACCGGGGAGCTGTTTTTT.

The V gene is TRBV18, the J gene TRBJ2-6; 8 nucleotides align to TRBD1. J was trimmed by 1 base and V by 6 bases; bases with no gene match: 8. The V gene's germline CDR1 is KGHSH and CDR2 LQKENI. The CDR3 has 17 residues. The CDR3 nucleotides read TGTGCCAGCTCTCCCCGGACAGGGTTTTCTGGGGCCAACGTCCTGACTTTC. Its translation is CASSPRTGFSGANVLTF.

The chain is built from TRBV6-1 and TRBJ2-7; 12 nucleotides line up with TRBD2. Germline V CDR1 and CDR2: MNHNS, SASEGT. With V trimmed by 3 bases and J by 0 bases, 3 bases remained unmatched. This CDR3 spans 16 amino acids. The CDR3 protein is CASSDMTSGSSYEQYF. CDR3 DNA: TGTGCCAGCAGTGACATGACTAGCGGGAGCTCCTACGAGCAGTACTTC.

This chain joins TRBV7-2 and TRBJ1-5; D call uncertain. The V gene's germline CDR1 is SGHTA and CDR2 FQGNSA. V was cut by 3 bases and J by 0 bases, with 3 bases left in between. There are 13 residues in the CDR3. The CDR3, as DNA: TGTGCCAGCAGCTTTTATAGCAATCAGCCCCAGCATTTT. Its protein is CASSFYSNQPQHF.